The 8 T cell receptor beta chains presented below share a single source sample, sequenced in a study of shared clonotypes between healthy human individuals. This table comes from immunoSEQ multiplex PCR, and its TCRdb copy is limited to in-frame clones, with some not included. The sample lists a few million clones; approximately 95% were seen once. Sequencing used naive CD4+ T cells from PBMCs. Subset noted: CD45RA+ positively selected. The source is a young man in good health. Some clones in this sample may be carry-over from other donors' samples.

The chain employs TRBV5-4 and TRBJ2-7, with TRBD1 as a possible D gene (5 bases). The CDR3 sequence is 13 residues long. Germline assignment: CDR1 SGHNT and CDR2 YYREEE (reference sequence). V was clipped by 4 bases and J by 2 bases, with 10 bases between them. As DNA, the CDR3 is TGTGCCAGCAGCCCCGACAGTACCTACGAGCAGTACTTC. It is translated as CASSPDSTYEQYF.

The rearrangement uses TRBV7-6 and TRBJ2-7; 8 bases are a match to TRBD2. Losses at the gene ends were 1 base for V and 3 bases for J; bases not matched to a gene: 5. The CDR3 has 15 residues. CDR1 SGHVS and CDR2 FNYEAQ come from the germline V gene. The CDR3, as DNA: TGTGCCAGCAGCTTAGAAAGCGGGAGCCTCTACGAGCAGTACTTC. This codes for CASSLESGSLYEQYF.

The chain couples TRBV20-1 to TRBJ2-5; unclear D gene. The CDR3 contains 11 residues. Trimming shortened V by 4 bases and J by 5 bases, and 8 bases separated the two germline ends. Germline V gene data show CDR1 as DFQATT and CDR2 as SNEGSKA (reference sequence). The CDR3 DNA reads as TGCAGTGCTAAGCCCGCGGAGACCCAGTACTTC. Translating it yields CSAKPAETQYF.

This chain links TRBV9 with TRBJ2-4, with D possibly being TRBD2 (7 bases). V was shortened by 5 bases and J by 7 bases, with 16 bases between the two germline ends. Germline V lookup: CDR1 SGDLS, CDR2 YYNGEE. The CDR3 is 14 residues long. The CDR3 spells CASRFYGGHNIQYF. DNA of the CDR3: TGTGCCAGCAGGTTCTACGGGGGGCATAACATTCAGTACTTC.

The chain carries TRBV9 and TRBJ2-2, with D perhaps assigned TRBD1 or TRBD2 (5 bases each). The germline V gene encodes CDR1 SGDLS and CDR2 YYNGEE. V shed 3 bases and J shed 4 bases, with 22 bases lying between them. The CDR3 runs 18 residues. In DNA form, the CDR3 reads TGTGCCAGCAGCGGGGGGACCCCGGGATTTGGTGGCACCGGGGAGCTGTTTTTT. This translates into CASSGGTPGFGGTGELFF.

The V call is TRBV28, the J call TRBJ1-1, with D unresolved. V lost 2 bases to trimming and J lost 11 bases, with 15 bases between them. This CDR3 region has 13 residues. Germline V gene sequence: CDR1 MDHEN, CDR2 SYDVKM. The CDR3 loop is CASSLDGRLEAFF. In DNA, the CDR3 is TGTGCCAGCAGTTTAGATGGGCGGTTAGAGGCTTTCTTT. Complete variable domain (other parts from reference TRBV28 and TRBJ1-1): DVKVTQSSRYLVKRTGEKVFLECVQDMDHENMFWYRQDPGLGLRLIYFSYDVKMKEKGDIPEGYSVSREKKERFSLILESASTNQTSMYLCASSLDGRLEAFFGQGTRLTVV.

The genes are TRBV28 and TRBJ1-3, with D possibly being TRBD1 (5 bases). Trimming took 7 bases from V and 2 from J, leaving 9 bases between them. This CDR3 is 13 amino acids long. Germline values: CDR1 MDHEN, CDR2 SYDVKM. DNA for the CDR3: TGTGCCAGCACTGGAGGGGCTGGAAACACCATATATTTT. Amino acid sequence: CASTGGAGNTIYF.

The chain joins TRBV5-1 to TRBJ2-7; 9 bases are shared with TRBD2. Trimming removed 0 bases from V and 1 base from J; junction bases left unmatched: 11. The CDR3 spans 18 residues. CDR1 and CDR2 from the germline V gene are SGHRS and YFSETQ. Written as DNA, the CDR3 is TGCGCCAGCAGCTTGGCCGTCAGCGGGAGGTCCCAATCCTACGAGCAGTACTTC. This encodes CASSLAVSGRSQSYEQYF.